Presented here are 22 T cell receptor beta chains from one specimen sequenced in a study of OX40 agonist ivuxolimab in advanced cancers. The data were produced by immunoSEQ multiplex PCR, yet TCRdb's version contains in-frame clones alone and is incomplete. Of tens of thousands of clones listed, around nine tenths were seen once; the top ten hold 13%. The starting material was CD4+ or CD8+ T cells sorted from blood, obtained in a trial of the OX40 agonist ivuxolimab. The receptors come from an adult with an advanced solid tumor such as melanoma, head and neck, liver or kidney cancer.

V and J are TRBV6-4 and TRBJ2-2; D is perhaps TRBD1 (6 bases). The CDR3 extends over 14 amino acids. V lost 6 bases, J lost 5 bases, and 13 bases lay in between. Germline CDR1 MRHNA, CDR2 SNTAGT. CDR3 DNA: TGTGCCAGCAGCTACAGGGCTGGGACCGGGGAGCTGTTTTTT. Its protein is CASSYRAGTGELFF.

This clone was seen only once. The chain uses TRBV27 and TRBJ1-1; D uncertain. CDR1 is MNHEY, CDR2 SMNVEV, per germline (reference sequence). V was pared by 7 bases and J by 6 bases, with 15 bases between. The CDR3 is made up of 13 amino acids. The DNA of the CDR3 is TGTGCCAGCAAACGGACGGGATCCTCTGAAGCTTTCTTT. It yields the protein CASKRTGSSEAFF.

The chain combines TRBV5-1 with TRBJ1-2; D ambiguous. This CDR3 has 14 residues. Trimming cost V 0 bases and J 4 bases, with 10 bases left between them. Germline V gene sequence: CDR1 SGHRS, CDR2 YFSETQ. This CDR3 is CASSLEYGIYGYTF. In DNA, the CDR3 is TGCGCCAGCAGCTTGGAGTACGGAATCTATGGCTACACCTTC.

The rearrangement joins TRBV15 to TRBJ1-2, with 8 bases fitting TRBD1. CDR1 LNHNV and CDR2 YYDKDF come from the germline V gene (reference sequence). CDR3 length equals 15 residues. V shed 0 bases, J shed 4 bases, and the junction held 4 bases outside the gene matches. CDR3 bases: TGTGCCACCAGCAGAGATACAGGGGGATTCTATGGCTACACCTTC. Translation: CATSRDTGGFYGYTF.

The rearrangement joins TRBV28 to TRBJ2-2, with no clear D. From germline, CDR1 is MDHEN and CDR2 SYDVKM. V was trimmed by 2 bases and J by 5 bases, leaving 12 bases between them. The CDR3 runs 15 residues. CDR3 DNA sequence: TGTGCCAGCAGTTTAATTACATTCGGGACCGGGGAGCTGTTTTTT. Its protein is CASSLITFGTGELFF.

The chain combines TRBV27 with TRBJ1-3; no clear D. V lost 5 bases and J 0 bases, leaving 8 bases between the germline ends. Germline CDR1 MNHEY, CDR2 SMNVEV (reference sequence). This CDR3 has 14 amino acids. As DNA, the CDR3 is TGTGCCAGCAGTCCCTACATCTCTGGAAACACCATATATTTT. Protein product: CASSPYISGNTIYF.

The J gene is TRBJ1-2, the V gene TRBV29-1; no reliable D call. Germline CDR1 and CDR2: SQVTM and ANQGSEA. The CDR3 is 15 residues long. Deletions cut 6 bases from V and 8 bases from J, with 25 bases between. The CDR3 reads CSVRTSGQRVGGYTF. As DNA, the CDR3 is TGCAGCGTGCGAACGAGCGGGCAAAGGGTTGGGGGCTACACCTTC. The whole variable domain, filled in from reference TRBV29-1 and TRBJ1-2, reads SAVISQKPSRDICQRGTSLTIQCQVDSQVTMMFWYRQQPGQSLTLIATANQGSEATYESGFVIDKFPISRPNLTFSTLTVSNMSPEDSSIYLCSVRTSGQRVGGYTFGSGTRLTVV.

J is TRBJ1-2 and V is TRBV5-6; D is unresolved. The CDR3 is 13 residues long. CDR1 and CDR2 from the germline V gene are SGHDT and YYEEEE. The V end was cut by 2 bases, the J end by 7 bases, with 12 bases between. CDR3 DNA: TGTGCCAGCAGCTTATTACTGTCCGGTGGCTACACCTTC. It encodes CASSLLLSGGYTF.

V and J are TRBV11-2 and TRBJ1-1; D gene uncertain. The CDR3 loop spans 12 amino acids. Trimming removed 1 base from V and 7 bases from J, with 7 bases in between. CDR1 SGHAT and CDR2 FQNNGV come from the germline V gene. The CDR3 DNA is TGTGCCAGCAGCTTAGTCCCGTATGAAGCTTTCTTT. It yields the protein CASSLVPYEAFF.

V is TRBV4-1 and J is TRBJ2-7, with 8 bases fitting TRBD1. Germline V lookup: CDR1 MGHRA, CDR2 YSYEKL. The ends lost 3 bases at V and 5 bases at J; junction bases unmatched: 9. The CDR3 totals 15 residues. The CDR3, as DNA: TGCGCCAGCAGCCACTCCGACAGGGGAGCCCACGAGCAGTACTTC. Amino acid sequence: CASSHSDRGAHEQYF.

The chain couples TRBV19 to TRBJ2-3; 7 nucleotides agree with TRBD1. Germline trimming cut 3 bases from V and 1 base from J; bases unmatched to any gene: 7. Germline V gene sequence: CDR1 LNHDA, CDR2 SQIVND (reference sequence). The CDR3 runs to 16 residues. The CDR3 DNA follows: TGTGCCAGTAGTATTGGGGCCACAGGGGGCACAGATACGCAGTATTTT. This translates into CASSIGATGGTDTQYF.

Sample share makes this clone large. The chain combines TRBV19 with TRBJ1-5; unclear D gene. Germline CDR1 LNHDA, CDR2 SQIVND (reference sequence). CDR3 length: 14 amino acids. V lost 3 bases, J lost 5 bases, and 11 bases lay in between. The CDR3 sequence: CASSIWTEDQPQHF. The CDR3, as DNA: TGTGCCAGTAGTATTTGGACCGAGGATCAGCCCCAGCATTTT.

The CDR3 is CASSSLTVVNEKLFF. The CDR3 nucleotides are TGTGCCAGCAGCTCCTTGACGGTGGTTAATGAAAAACTGTTTTTT. The rearrangement links TRBV7-9 to TRBJ1-4, with D unresolved. Trimming shortened V by 4 bases and J by 4 bases, and 13 bases separated the two germline ends. CDR1 and CDR2 (germline): SEHNR, FQNEAQ (reference sequence). The CDR3 spans 15 residues.

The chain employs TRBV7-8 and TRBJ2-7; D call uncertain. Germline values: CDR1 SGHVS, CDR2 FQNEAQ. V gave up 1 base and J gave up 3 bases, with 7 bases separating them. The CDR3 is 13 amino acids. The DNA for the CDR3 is TGTGCCAGCAGCTTAGAATACAGCTACGAGCAGTACTTC. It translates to CASSLEYSYEQYF.

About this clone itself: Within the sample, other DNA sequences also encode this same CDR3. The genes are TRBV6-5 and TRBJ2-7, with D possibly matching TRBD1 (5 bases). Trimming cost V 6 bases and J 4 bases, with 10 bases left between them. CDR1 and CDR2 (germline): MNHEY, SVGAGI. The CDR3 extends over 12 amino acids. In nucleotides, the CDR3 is TGTGCCAGCAGCCTTGACAGTTACGAGCAGTACTTC. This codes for CASSLDSYEQYF.

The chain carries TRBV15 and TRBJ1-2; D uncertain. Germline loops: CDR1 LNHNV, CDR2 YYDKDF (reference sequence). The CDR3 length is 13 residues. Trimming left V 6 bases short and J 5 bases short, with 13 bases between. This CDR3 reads CATSFGLGYGYTF. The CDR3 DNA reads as TGTGCCACCAGTTTCGGACTAGGGTATGGCTACACCTTC.

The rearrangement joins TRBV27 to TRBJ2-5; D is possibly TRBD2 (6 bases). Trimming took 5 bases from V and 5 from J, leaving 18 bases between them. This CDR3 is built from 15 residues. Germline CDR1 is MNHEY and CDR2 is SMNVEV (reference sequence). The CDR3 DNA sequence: TGTGCCAGCAGTATCGCCAGGAGGGCGGTGGAGACCCAGTACTTC. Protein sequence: CASSIARRAVETQYF.

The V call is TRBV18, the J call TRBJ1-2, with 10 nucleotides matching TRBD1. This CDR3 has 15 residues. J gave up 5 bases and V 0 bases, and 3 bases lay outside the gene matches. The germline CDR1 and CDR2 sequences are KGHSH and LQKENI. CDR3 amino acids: CASSPPGQGTYGYTF. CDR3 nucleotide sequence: TGTGCCAGCTCACCACCGGGACAGGGGACTTATGGCTACACCTTC.

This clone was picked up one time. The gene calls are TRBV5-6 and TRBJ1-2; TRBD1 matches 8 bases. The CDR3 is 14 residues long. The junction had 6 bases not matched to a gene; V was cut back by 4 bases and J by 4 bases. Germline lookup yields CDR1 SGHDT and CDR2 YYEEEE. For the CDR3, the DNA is TGTGCCAGCAGCCCGACAGGGGCCGCCTATGGCTACACCTTC. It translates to CASSPTGAAYGYTF.

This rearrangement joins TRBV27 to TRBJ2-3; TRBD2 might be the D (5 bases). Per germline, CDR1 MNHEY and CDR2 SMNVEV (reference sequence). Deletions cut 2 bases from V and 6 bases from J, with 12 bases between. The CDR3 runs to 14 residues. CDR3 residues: CASSLRGSGDTQYF. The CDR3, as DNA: TGTGCCAGCAGTTTAAGAGGGTCGGGTGATACGCAGTATTTT.

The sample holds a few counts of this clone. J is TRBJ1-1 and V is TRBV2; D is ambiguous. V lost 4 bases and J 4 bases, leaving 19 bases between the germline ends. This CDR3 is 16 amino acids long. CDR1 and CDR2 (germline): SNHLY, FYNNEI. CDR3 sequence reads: CASSVPPSDTSTEAFF. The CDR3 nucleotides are TGTGCCAGCAGTGTTCCCCCGAGTGATACGAGCACTGAAGCTTTCTTT.

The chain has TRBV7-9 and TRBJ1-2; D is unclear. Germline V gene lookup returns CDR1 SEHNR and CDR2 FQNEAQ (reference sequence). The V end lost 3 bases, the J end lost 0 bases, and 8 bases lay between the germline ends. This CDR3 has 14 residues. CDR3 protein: CASSFTTTNYGYTF. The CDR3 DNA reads TGTGCCAGCAGCTTCACGACAACTAACTATGGCTACACCTTC.